Below, 16 T cell receptor beta chains from the same sample are listed, as sequenced in a study of cytomegalovirus exposure and HLA in healthy donors. The PCR had 60 Vbeta and 13 Jbeta primers. The protocol was immunoSEQ multiplex PCR, while the TCRdb copy is restricted to in-frame clones and leaves out a portion. The sample records some 140,000 clones, over 70% being singletons. The specimen sequenced was PBMCs. These receptors came from a man aged 25 to 40 in good health and CMV-seropositive.

The CDR3 nucleotides are TGTGCCAGTAGTACGAATACAGGGGTTGTACGATCACCCCTCCACTTT. This gives the protein CASSTNTGVVRSPLHF. The J gene is TRBJ1-6, the V gene TRBV19, with 7 bases aligning to TRBD1. This CDR3 comprises 16 residues. J gave up 10 bases and V 4 bases, and 13 bases lay outside the gene matches. Germline-derived CDR1 and CDR2 are LNHDA and SQIVND (reference sequence).

The rearrangement uses TRBV27 and TRBJ2-1; 9 nucleotides match TRBD2. The J segment lost 3 bases and the V segment lost 3 bases, leaving 3 bases of the junction unmatched. There are 15 residues in the CDR3. The V gene's germline CDR1 is MNHEY and CDR2 SMNVEV (reference sequence). CDR3 sequence: CASSLNSGSYNEQFF. The CDR3 nucleotides are TGTGCCAGCAGTTTGAATAGCGGGAGCTACAATGAGCAGTTCTTC.

This clone was counted only a few times. The genes are TRBV10-3 and TRBJ2-2; 12 nucleotides match TRBD2. This CDR3 contains 15 residues. The junction had 1 base not matched to a gene; V was cut back by 6 bases and J by 2 bases. Germline assignment: CDR1 ENHRY and CDR2 SYGVKD. The CDR3 coding sequence is TGTGCCATCAGGGGACTAGCGGGTAACACCGGGGAGCTGTTTTTT. Translating gives CAIRGLAGNTGELFF.

The V call is TRBV30, the J call TRBJ1-6; TRBD1 is a possible D gene (6 bases). V was pared by 5 bases and J by 8 bases, with 13 bases between. This CDR3 is built from 13 residues. The germline gives CDR1 GTSNPN, CDR2 SVGIG (reference sequence). The CDR3 region is CAWESEGDSPLHF. DNA for the CDR3: TGTGCCTGGGAGAGTGAGGGGGATTCACCCCTCCACTTT.

This chain uses TRBV2 with TRBJ2-3; the D is unclear. The V end was cut by 6 bases, the J end by 3 bases, with 13 bases between. The CDR3 runs to 14 residues. Germline assignment: CDR1 SNHLY and CDR2 FYNNEI. CDR3 nucleotide sequence: TGTGCCAGCAGCGACTCCACCGTGACAGATACGCAGTATTTT. Translating gives CASSDSTVTDTQYF. Full variable domain (missing parts from reference TRBV2 and TRBJ2-3): EPEVTQTPSHQVTQMGQEVILRCVPISNHLYFYWYRQILGQKVEFLVSFYNNEISEKSEIFDDQFSVERPDGSNFTLKIRSTKLEDSAMYFCASSDSTVTDTQYFGPGTRLTVL.

The chain couples TRBV6-6 to TRBJ2-5; 8 bases are a match to TRBD2. The germline V gene encodes CDR1 MNHNY and CDR2 SVGAGI (reference sequence). Losses at the gene ends were 2 bases for V and 3 bases for J; bases not matched to a gene: 5. The CDR3 covers 15 residues. CDR3 DNA sequence: TGTGCCAGCAGTTACGCGGGGGGCCTTGAAGAGACCCAGTACTTC. As protein: CASSYAGGLEETQYF.

The V and J genes are TRBV7-8 and TRBJ1-2; D remains ambiguous. Germline V lookup: CDR1 SGHVS, CDR2 FQNEAQ. Trimming cost V 1 base and J 1 base, with 7 bases left between them. This CDR3 is built from 14 residues. CDR3 protein: CASSLGAVNYGYTF. The DNA for the CDR3 is TGTGCCAGCAGCTTAGGGGCAGTTAACTATGGCTACACCTTC.

The chain carries TRBV12-1 and TRBJ2-1; TRBD1, as called in the table, went unchecked against the DNA. TRBV12-1 counts as a pseudogene. This CDR3 contains 17 residues. This CDR3 reads CASTSGQGRPTNNEQFF. The CDR3 nucleotides are TGTGCCAGCACCTCGGGGCAGGGGCGACCCACTAACAATGAGCAGTTCTTC.

The chain recombines TRBV5-6 with TRBJ2-7; the D is unclear. Trimming cost V 0 bases and J 0 bases, with 10 bases left between them. This CDR3 is built from 15 residues. The germline gives CDR1 SGHDT, CDR2 YYEEEE. This CDR3 is CASSLGLGSSYEQYF. Here the CDR3 DNA reads TGTGCCAGCAGCTTGGGGCTAGGCAGCTCCTACGAGCAGTACTTC.

This clone has just a few counts. V is TRBV5-1 and J is TRBJ2-1; D is unclear. The V gene lost 4 bases and the J gene lost 7 bases, with 15 bases spanning the gap. Germline loops: CDR1 SGHRS, CDR2 YFSETQ. The CDR3 covers 14 residues. The CDR3 DNA follows: TGCGCCAGCAGCCCCTCTCTCCCCGGGAATGAGCAGTTCTTC. Translation: CASSPSLPGNEQFF.

V gene TRBV18 combines with J gene TRBJ2-7; TRBD1 aligns across 12 bases. This CDR3 spans 15 amino acids. Per the germline V gene, CDR1 is KGHSH and CDR2 is LQKENI. V gave up 5 bases and J gave up 7 bases; unmatched junction bases: 9. The chain's CDR3 is CASSTRDRGLGEQYF. As DNA, the CDR3 is TGTGCCAGCTCAACTAGGGACAGGGGGCTGGGGGAGCAGTACTTC. Full variable domain (outside the CDR3, taken from reference TRBV18 and TRBJ2-7): NAGVMQNPRHLVRRRGQEARLRCSPMKGHSHVYWYRQLPEEGLKFMVYLQKENIIDESGMPKERFSAEFPKEGPSILRIQQVVRGDSAAYFCASSTRDRGLGEQYFGPGTRLTVT.

This clone occurred a few times. The genes are TRBV4-2 and TRBJ2-1; TRBD2 aligns across 15 bases. Germline CDR1 reads LGHNA; CDR2 reads YNFKEQ. V dropped 5 bases and J dropped 5; count of bases not matched to a gene: 7. The CDR3 covers 17 residues. CDR3 protein: CASSKGLAGGPHNEQFF. As DNA, the CDR3 is TGTGCCAGCAGCAAAGGACTAGCGGGAGGGCCTCACAATGAGCAGTTCTTC.

The table lists this clone with a count of one. The rearrangement uses TRBV11-2 and TRBJ1-2; no clear D gene. The germline CDR1 and CDR2 sequences are SGHAT and FQNNGV. This CDR3 comprises 12 residues. V was pared by 1 base and J by 6 bases, with 6 bases between. CDR3 protein: CASSLVGDGYTF. The CDR3 DNA follows: TGTGCCAGCAGCTTAGTGGGAGATGGCTACACCTTC.

The gene calls are TRBV6-5 and TRBJ2-7; D gene uncertain. The germline gives CDR1 MNHEY, CDR2 SVGAGI. V was clipped by 0 bases and J by 2 bases, with 14 bases between them. This CDR3 is built from 16 residues. DNA for the CDR3: TGTGCCAGCAGTTACTCGAGCAGAGGAACCACCTACGAGCAGTACTTC. Protein: CASSYSSRGTTYEQYF.

This chain links TRBV12-5 with TRBJ1-5, with 7 bases that match TRBD1. The CDR3 is 15 amino acids. The J segment lost 8 bases and the V segment lost 6 bases, leaving 13 bases of the junction unmatched. Germline-derived CDR1 and CDR2 are LGHNT and FRNRAP. The CDR3 protein is CASGPDRRAGEPQHF. In nucleotides, the CDR3 is TGTGCTAGTGGCCCGGACAGGAGGGCAGGGGAGCCCCAGCATTTT.

The chain uses TRBV2 and TRBJ2-7; possibly TRBD2 for D (5 bases). Trimming cost V 0 bases and J 2 bases, with 8 bases left between them. This CDR3 is built from 14 residues. Germline loops: CDR1 SNHLY, CDR2 FYNNEI. The DNA for the CDR3 is TGTGCCAGCAGTGAAGCAGTGACTACCTACGAGCAGTACTTC. Residues: CASSEAVTTYEQYF.